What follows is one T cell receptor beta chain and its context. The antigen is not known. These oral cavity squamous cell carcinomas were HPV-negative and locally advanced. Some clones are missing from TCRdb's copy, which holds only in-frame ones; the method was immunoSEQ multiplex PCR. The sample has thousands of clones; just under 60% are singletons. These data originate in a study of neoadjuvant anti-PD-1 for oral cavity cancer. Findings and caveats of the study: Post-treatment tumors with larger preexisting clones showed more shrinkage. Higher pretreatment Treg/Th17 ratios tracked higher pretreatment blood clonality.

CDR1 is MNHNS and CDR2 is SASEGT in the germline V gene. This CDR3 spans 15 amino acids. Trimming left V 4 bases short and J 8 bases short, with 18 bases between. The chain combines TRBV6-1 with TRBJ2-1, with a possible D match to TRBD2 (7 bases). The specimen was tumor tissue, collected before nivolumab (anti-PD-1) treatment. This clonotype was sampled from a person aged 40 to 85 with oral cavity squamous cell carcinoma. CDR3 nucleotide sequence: TGTGCCAGCAGTGGACTTGGCGGGGGCAGCGATGAGCAGTTCTTC. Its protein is CASSGLGGGSDEQFF.